This is a list of T cell receptor beta chains from one sample in a study of shared clonotypes between healthy human individuals. Sequencing used immunoSEQ multiplex PCR; TCRdb keeps in-frame clones, though not all of them. The sample records roughly 660,000 clones, less than 95% being singletons. The sample comprised memory CD8+ T cells from PBMCs. These receptors were collected from a man between 18 and 35 years old in good health. Some clones in this sample may be carry-over from other donors' samples. CDR3s include the opening cysteine and the closing phenylalanine or tryptophan. The D gene is left open where the match is weak. Not all rows give a size; the values are once, few, many and, for expanded clones, a class.

NA,TRBJ1-1,NA,TRBV7-9,TGTGCCAGCAGCTCCCCCGGGAAAGGGACTGAAGCTTTCTTT,CASSSPGKGTEAFF
TRBD1,TRBJ2-5,NA,TRBV27,TGTGCCAGCAGGCGCCGGACAGGGGTTCCGGAGACCCAGTACTTC,CASRRRTGVPETQYF
NA,TRBJ2-7,NA,TRBV7-9,TGTGCCAGCAGCTTAAATCGGGCCGCCCTCTCCTACGAGCAGTACTTC,CASSLNRAALSYEQYF
TRBD2,TRBJ2-3,NA,TRBV4-3,TGCGCCAGCAGCCAAGCGTTGGGACTAGCGGGAGATACGCAGTATTTT,CASSQALGLAGDTQYF
NA,TRBJ2-7,NA,TRBV7-9,TGTGCCAGCAGCTTAGTGGCTCACGAGCAGTACTTC,CASSLVAHEQYF
NA,TRBJ2-7,NA,TRBV27,TGTGCCACTCGAGAGGGGAGGGGGGGAACCTACGAGCAGTACTTC,CATREGRGGTYEQYF
NA,TRBJ1-4,NA,TRBV6-5,TGTGCCAGCAGTTACGCGAGGAGAAGTGAAAAACTGTTTTTT,CASSYARRSEKLFF
NA,TRBJ1-4,NA,TRBV9,TGTGCCAGCAGCGACCCAGGGACAACTAATGAAAAACTGTTTTTT,CASSDPGTTNEKLFF
NA,TRBJ2-5,NA,TRBV29-1,TGCAGCGTTGAAGGTTCGGAAGAGACCCAGTACTTC,CSVEGSEETQYF
TRBD2,TRBJ2-3,NA,TRBV4-2,TGTGCCAGCAGCCAAACGATGGCTAGCGGGATGACAGATACGCAGTATTTT,CASSQTMASGMTDTQYF
NA,TRBJ1-1,NA,TRBV6-6,TGTGCCAGCAGTTGGGGAGGCACTGAAGCTTTCTTT,CASSWGGTEAFF
NA,TRBJ1-5,once,TRBV19,TGTGCCAGTAACGTGGAGGTATATCAGCCCCAGCATTTT,CASNVEVYQPQHF
TRBD1,TRBJ2-1,NA,TRBV5-6,TGTGCCAGCAGCTTTTGGACAGGGTTGAATGAGCAGTTCTTC,CASSFWTGLNEQFF
NA,TRBJ1-2,NA,TRBV28,TGTGCCAGCAGTCTCCGGGACTCAAGCTATGGCTACACCTTC,CASSLRDSSYGYTF
NA,TRBJ1-6,few,TRBV28,TGTGCCAGCACCGCACCCAGGGGCGGCCTCCACTTT,CASTAPRGGLHF
NA,TRBJ1-5,NA,TRBV6-5,TGTGCCAGCAGCTCGGACCGTGTACAGCCCCAGCATTTT,CASSSDRVQPQHF
NA,TRBJ2-7,NA,TRBV2,TGTGCCAGCAGTGAAGCAGGGGCCCTCTCCTACGAGCAGTACTTC,CASSEAGALSYEQYF
TRBD1,TRBJ1-1,few,TRBV28,TGTGCCAGCAGTGGGACAGGGGTGAACACTGAAGCTTTCTTT,CASSGTGVNTEAFF
NA,TRBJ1-3,NA,TRBV27,TGTGCCAGCAGTTCTAATATGAATTCTGGAAACACCATATATTTT,CASSSNMNSGNTIYF
TRBD1,TRBJ1-2,NA,TRBV27,TGTGCCAGCAGTTTATCCAGACAGGGGGGCTACACCTTC,CASSLSRQGGYTF
TRBD2,TRBJ2-7,NA,TRBV5-6,TGTGCCAGCAGCTCAGCGGGAGGGGTGGGTGAGCAGTACTTC,CASSSAGGVGEQYF
NA,TRBJ1-5,NA,TRBV28,TGTGCCAGCAGTTTGTGGTCAGGGAATCAGCCCCAGCATTTT,CASSLWSGNQPQHF
NA,TRBJ2-2,NA,TRBV27,TGTGCCAGCAGTTCGACAGCCCACACCGGGGAGCTGTTTTTT,CASSSTAHTGELFF
TRBD1,TRBJ2-7,NA,TRBV5-5,TGTGCCAGCAGCTGGACAGGAACCCTTCCCTACGAGCAGTACTTC,CASSWTGTLPYEQYF
TRBD2,TRBJ2-1,NA,TRBV29-1,TGCAGCGGATACCGGACTAGCGGGAGCAATTTATTCTTC,CSGYRTSGSNLFF
NA,TRBJ1-5,NA,TRBV7-2,TGTGCCAGCAGCTTAGAAGACAATCAGCCCCAGCATTTT,CASSLEDNQPQHF
TRBD1,TRBJ1-1,NA,TRBV5-1,TGCGCCAGCAGCACCAACAGGGGGCTCGGCACTGAAGCTTTCTTT,CASSTNRGLGTEAFF
TRBD1,TRBJ1-1,NA,TRBV25-1,TGTGCCAGCAGTGACTTGCTCAGGGGGCGTTCGGCTTTCTTT,CASSDLLRGRSAFF
TRBD1,TRBJ1-1,NA,TRBV19,TGTGCCAGTGCCGACAGGGGACGGACTGAAGCTTTCTTT,CASADRGRTEAFF
NA,TRBJ1-1,NA,TRBV28,TGTGCCGGATCCAGGGGCCCCCTGGGTGTCACTGAAGCTTTCTTT,CAGSRGPLGVTEAFF
NA,TRBJ2-7,NA,TRBV13,TGTGCCAGCAGCTATGGACGGCTCAACGAGCAGTACTTC,CASSYGRLNEQYF
TRBD2,TRBJ2-3,once,TRBV5-6,TGTGCCAGCAGCTTTCCGGGAGGGCCGGCAGATACGCAGTATTTT,CASSFPGGPADTQYF
NA,TRBJ1-1,NA,TRBV10-3,TGTGCCATCAGTGAGAAAGGCCTAAGGGCCACTGAAGCTTTCTTT,CAISEKGLRATEAFF
TRBD2,TRBJ2-1,NA,TRBV7-9,TGTGCCAGCAGCTTGGGACTATATGACTACAATGAGCAGTTCTTC,CASSLGLYDYNEQFF
NA,TRBJ1-1,NA,TRBV27,TGTGCCAGCAGTTTAGGGGGAATCCGTGAAGCTTTCTTT,CASSLGGIREAFF
TRBD2,TRBJ2-1,NA,TRBV7-9,TGTGCCAGCAGCCTCGGGACTAGCGGGAGCTCCTACAATGAGCAGTTCTTC,CASSLGTSGSSYNEQFF
TRBD1,TRBJ1-4,once,TRBV28,TGTGCCAGCACGGGCAGGGGGAGTGAAAAACTGTTTTTT,CASTGRGSEKLFF
TRBD1,TRBJ2-7,NA,TRBV4-1,TGCGCCAGCAGCCACCAACAGGGGGCGAACTACGAGCAGTACTTC,CASSHQQGANYEQYF
TRBD2,TRBJ2-7,NA,TRBV19,TGTGCCAGTAAACAGTCTAGCGGGACCTACGAGCAGTACTTC,CASKQSSGTYEQYF
NA,TRBJ2-1,NA,TRBV27,TGTGCCAGCAGTTTTGTATCCTACAATGAGCAGTTCTTC,CASSFVSYNEQFF
NA,TRBJ2-1,NA,TRBV7-9,TGTGCCAGCAGGCCCGCCTACAATGAGCAGTTCTTC,CASRPAYNEQFF
TRBD1,TRBJ2-3,NA,TRBV9,TGTGCCAGCAGCGTGAGACAGGGTCCAGATACGCAGTATTTT,CASSVRQGPDTQYF
TRBD1,TRBJ2-3,NA,TRBV7-9,TGTGCCAGCAGCCAAGACAGGGGGGATACGCAGTATTTT,CASSQDRGDTQYF
TRBD2,TRBJ2-5,NA,TRBV11-1,TGTGCCAGCAGCTTATTGTGGGTAGCGGGAGGACCCCAAGAGACCCAGTACTTC,CASSLLWVAGGPQETQYF
TRBD1,TRBJ2-7,once,TRBV13,TGTGCCAGCAGTGCAAGGGGGCGCGGGTACGAGCAGTACTTC,CASSARGRGYEQYF
TRBD1,TRBJ1-2,NA,TRBV28,TGTGCCAGCAGACATCTTGACAGGGGGCTGAGCTATGGCTACACCTTC,CASRHLDRGLSYGYTF
NA,TRBJ2-7,NA,TRBV4-1,TGCGCCAGCAGCCTCGGGACTGGCTACGAGCAGTACTTC,CASSLGTGYEQYF
NA,TRBJ1-5,NA,TRBV6-1,TGTGCCAGCAGTGAAGCGCTTAGACCGGATCAGCCCCAGCATTTT,CASSEALRPDQPQHF
NA,TRBJ1-1,few,TRBV30,TGTGCCTGGACACAAGGGTCCACTGAAGCTTTCTTT,CAWTQGSTEAFF
NA,TRBJ2-1,NA,TRBV6-1,TGTGCCAGCAGTGGAGGCCTTTACAATGAGCAGTTCTTC,CASSGGLYNEQFF
NA,TRBJ1-2,once,TRBV27,TGTGCCAGCTCCCCGGGGCTAGGTGGCTACACCTTC,CASSPGLGGYTF
TRBD1,TRBJ1-1,NA,TRBV30,TGTGCCTGGAGCACAGACAGGGAGGCAAGCACTGAAGCTTTCTTT,CAWSTDREASTEAFF
NA,TRBJ2-7,NA,TRBV6-1,TGTGCCAGCAGTGAAGTGGACCGGCAGGGAGGAGTTTACGAGCAGTACTTC,CASSEVDRQGGVYEQYF
NA,TRBJ2-7,NA,TRBV9,TGTGCCAGCAGCCCATTCCGCATGGGCTACGAGCAGTACTTC,CASSPFRMGYEQYF